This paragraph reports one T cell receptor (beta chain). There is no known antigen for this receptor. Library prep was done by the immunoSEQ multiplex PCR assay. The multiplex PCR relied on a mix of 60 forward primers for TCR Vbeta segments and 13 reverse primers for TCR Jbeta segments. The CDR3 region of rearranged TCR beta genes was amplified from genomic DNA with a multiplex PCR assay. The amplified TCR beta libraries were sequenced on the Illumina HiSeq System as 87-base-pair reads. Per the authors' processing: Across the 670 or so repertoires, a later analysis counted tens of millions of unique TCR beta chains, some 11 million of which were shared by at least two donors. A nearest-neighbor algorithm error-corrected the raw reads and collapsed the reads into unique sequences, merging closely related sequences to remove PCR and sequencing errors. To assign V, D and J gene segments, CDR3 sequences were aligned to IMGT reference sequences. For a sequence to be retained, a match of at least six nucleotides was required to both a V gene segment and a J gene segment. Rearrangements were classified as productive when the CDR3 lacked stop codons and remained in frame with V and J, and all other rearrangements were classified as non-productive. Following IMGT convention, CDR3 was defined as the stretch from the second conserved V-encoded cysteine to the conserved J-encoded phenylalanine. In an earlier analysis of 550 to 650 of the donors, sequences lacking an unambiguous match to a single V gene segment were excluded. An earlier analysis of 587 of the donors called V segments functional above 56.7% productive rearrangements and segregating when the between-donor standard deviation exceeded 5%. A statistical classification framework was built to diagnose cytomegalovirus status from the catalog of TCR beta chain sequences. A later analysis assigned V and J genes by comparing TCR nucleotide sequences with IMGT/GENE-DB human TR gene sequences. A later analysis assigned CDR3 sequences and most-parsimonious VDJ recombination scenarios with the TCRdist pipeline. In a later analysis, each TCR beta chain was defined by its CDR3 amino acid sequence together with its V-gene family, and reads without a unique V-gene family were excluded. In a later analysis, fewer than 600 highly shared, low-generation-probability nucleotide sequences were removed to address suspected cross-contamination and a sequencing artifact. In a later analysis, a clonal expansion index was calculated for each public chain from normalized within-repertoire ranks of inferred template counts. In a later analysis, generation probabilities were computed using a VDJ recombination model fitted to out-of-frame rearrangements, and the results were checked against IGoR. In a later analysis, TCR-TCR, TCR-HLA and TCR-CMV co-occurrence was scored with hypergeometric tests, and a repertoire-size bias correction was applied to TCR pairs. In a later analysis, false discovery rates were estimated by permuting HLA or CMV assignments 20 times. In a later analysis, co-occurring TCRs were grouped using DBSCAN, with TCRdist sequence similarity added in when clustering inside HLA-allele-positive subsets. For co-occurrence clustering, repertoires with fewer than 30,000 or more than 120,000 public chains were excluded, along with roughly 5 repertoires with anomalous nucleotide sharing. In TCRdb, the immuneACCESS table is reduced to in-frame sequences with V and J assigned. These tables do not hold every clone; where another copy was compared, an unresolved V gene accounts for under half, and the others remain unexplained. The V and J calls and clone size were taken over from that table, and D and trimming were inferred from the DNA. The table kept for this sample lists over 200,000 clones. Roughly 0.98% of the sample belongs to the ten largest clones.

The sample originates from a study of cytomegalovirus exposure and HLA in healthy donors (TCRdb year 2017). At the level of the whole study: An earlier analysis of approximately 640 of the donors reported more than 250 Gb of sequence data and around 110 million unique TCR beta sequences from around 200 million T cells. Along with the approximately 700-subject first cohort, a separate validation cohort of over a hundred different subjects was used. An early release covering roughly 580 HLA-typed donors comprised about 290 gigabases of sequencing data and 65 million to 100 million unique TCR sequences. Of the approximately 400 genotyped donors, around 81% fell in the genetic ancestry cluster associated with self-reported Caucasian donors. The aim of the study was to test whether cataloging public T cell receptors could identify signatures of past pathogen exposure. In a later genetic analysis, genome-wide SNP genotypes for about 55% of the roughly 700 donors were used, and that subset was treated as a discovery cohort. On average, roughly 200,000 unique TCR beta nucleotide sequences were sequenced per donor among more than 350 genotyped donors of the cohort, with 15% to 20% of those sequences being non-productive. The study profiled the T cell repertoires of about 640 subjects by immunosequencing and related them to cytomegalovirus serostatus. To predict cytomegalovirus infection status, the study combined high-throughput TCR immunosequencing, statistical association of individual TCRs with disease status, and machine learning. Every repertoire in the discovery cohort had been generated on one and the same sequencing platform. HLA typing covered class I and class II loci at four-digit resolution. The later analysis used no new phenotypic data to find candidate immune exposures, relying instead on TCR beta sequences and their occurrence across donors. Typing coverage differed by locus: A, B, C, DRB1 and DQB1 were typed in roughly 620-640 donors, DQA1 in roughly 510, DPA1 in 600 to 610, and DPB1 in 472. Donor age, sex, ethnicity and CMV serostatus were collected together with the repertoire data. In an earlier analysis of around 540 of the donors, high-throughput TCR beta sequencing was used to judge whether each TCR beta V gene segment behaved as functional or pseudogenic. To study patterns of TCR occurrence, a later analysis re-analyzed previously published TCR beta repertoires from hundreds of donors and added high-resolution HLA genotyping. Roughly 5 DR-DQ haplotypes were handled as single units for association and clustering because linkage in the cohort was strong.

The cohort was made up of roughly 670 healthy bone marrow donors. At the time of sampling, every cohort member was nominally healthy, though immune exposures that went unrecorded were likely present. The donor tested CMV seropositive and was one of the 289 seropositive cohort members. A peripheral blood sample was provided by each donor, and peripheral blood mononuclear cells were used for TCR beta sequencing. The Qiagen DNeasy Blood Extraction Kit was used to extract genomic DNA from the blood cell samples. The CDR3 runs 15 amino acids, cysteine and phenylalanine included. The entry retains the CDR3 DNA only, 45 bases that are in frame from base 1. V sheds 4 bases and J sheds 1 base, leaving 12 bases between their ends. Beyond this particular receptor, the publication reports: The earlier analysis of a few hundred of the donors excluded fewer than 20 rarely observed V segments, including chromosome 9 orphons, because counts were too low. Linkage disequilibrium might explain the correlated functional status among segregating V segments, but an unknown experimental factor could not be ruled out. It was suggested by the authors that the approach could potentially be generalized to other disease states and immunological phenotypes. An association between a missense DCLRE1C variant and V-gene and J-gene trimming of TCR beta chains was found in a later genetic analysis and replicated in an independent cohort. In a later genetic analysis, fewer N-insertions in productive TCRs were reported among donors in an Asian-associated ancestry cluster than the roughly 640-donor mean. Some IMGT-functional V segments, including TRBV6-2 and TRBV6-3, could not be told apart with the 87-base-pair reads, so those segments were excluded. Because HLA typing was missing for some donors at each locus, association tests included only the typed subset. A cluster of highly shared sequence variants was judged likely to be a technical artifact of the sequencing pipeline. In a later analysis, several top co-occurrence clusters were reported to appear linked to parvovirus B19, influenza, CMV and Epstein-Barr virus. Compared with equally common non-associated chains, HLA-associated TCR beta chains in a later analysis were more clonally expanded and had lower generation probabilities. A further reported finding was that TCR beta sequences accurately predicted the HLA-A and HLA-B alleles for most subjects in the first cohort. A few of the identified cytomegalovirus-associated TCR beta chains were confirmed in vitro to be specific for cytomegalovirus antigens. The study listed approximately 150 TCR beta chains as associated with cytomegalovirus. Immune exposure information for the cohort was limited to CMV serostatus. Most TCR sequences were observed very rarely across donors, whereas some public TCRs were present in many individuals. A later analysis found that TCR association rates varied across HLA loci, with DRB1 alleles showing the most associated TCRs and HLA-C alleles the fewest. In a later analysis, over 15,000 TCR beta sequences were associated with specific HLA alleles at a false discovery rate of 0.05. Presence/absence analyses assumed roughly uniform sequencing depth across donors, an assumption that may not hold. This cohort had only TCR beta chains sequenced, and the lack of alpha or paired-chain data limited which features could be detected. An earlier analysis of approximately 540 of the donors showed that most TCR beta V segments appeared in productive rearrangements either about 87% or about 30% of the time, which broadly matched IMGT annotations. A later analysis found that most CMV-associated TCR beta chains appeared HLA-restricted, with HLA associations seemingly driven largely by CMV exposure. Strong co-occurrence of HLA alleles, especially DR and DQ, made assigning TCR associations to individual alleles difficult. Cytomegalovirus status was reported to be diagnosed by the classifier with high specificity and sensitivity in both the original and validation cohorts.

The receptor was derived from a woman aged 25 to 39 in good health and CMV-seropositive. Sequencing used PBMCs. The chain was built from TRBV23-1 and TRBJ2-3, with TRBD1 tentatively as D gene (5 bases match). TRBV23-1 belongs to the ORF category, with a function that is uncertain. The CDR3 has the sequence CASSLGSGCTDTQYF. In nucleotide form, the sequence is TGCGCCAGCAGTCTTGGGTCAGGGTGCACAGATACGCAGTATTTT.